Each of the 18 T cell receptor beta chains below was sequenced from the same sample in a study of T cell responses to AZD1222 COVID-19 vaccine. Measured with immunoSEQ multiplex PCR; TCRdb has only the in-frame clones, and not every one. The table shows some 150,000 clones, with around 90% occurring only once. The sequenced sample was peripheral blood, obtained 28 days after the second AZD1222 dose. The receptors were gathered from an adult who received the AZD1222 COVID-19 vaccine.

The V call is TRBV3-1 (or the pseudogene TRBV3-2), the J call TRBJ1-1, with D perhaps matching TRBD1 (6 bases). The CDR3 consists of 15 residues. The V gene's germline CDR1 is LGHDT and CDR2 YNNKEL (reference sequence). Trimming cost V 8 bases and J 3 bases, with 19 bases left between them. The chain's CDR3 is CASFSPGRGHTEAFF. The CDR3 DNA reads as TGTGCCAGCTTTAGCCCGGGCAGGGGTCACACTGAAGCTTTCTTT.

In nucleotides, the CDR3 is TGTGCCAGCAGCGAACAGGGTCTTGAAGCTTTCTTT. Its translation is CASSEQGLEAFF. The rearrangement links TRBV9 to TRBJ1-1; possible D gene TRBD1, 6 bases. Deletions cut 3 bases from V and 7 bases from J, with 10 bases between. Germline values: CDR1 SGDLS, CDR2 YYNGEE. CDR3 length: 12 amino acids.

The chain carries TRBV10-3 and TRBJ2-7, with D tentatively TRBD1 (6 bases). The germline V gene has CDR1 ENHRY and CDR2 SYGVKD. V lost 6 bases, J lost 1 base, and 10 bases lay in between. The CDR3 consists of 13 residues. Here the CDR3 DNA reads TGTGCCATCAGGGACAGCGGATCCTACGAGCAGTACTTC. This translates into CAIRDSGSYEQYF.

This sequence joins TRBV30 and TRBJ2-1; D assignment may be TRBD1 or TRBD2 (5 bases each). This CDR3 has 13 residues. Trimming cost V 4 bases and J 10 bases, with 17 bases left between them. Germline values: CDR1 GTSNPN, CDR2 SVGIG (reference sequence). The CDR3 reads CAWTGDGIWEQFF. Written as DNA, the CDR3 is TGTGCCTGGACCGGGGACGGAATCTGGGAGCAGTTCTTC.

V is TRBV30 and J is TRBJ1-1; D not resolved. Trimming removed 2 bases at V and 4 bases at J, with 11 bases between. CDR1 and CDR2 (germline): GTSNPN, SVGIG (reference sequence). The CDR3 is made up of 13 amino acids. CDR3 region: CAWSREGLTEAFF. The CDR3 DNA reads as TGTGCCTGGAGTCGAGAGGGCCTCACTGAAGCTTTCTTT.

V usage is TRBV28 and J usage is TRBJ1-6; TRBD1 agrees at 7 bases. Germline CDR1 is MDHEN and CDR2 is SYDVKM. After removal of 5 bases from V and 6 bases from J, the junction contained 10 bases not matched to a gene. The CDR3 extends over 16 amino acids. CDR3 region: CASSLTGDGLNSPLHF. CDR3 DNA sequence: TGTGCCAGCAGTCTTACAGGGGATGGCCTTAATTCACCCCTCCACTTT.

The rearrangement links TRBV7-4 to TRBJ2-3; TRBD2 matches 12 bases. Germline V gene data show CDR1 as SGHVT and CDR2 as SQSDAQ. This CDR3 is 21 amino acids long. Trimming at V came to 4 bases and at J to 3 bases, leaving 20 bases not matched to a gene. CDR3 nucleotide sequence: TGTGCCAGCAGCTCCTATATAGGGGACCCGACTAGCGGGAGAGGTACAGATACGCAGTATTTT. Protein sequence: CASSSYIGDPTSGRGTDTQYF.

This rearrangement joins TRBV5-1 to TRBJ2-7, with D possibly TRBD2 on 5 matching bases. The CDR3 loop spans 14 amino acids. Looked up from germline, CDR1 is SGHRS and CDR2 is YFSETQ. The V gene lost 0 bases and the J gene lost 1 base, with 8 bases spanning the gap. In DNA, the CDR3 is TGCGCCAGCAGCTTGGCTAGCCAATCCTACGAGCAGTACTTC. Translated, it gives CASSLASQSYEQYF.

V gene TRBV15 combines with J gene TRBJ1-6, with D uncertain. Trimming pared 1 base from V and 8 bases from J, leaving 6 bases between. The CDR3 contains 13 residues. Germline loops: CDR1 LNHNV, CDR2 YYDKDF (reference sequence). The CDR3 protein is CATSRGGYSPLHF. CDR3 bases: TGTGCCACCAGCAGAGGGGGATATTCACCCCTCCACTTT.

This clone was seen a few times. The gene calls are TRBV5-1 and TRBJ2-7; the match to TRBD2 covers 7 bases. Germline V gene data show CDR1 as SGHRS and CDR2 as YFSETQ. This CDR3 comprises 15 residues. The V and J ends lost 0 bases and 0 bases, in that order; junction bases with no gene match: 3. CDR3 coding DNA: TGCGCCAGCAGCTTGGTAGGCGGGAGCTCCTACGAGCAGTACTTC. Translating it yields CASSLVGGSSYEQYF.

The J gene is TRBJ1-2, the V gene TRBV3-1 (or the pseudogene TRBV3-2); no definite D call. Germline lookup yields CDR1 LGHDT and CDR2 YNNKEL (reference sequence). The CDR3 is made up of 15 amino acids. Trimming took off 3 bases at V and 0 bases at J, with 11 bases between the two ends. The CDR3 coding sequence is TGTGCCAGCAGCCAGTACAACAGCGCTAACTATGGCTACACCTTC. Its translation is CASSQYNSANYGYTF.

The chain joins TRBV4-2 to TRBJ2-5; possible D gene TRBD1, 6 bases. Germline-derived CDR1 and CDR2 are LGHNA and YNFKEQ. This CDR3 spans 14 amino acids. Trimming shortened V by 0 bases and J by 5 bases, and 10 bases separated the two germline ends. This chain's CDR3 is CASSQDMRGETQYF. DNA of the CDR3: TGTGCCAGCAGCCAAGATATGAGGGGGGAGACCCAGTACTTC.

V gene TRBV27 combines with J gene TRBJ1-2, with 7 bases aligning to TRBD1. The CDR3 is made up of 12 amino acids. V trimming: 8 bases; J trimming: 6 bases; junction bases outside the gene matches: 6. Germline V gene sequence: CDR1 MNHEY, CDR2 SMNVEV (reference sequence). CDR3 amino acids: CASSTGLNGYTF. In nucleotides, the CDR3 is TGTGCCAGCTCGACAGGGCTCAATGGCTACACCTTC.

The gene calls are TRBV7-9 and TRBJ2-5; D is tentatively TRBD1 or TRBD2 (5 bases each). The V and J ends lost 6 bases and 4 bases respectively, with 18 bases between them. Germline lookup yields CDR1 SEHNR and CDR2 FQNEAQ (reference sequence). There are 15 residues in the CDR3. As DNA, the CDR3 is TGTGCCAGCAGAGTCCGGGGCCCTGGGGGAGAGACCCAGTACTTC. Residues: CASRVRGPGGETQYF.

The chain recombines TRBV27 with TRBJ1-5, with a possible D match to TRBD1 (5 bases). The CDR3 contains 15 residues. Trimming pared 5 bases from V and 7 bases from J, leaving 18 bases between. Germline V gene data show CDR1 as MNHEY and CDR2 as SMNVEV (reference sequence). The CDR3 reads CASSRLDNLDQPQHF. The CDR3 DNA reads TGTGCCAGCAGTCGGTTGGACAATTTAGACCAGCCCCAGCATTTT.

In DNA form, the CDR3 reads TGTGCCAGCAGTTATGACTCCTACGAGCAGTACTTC. Translation gives CASSYDSYEQYF. The V call is TRBV6-5, the J call TRBJ2-7; D is undetermined. The V and J ends lost 3 bases and 0 bases respectively, with 3 bases between them. Germline assignment: CDR1 MNHEY and CDR2 SVGAGI. CDR3 length: 12 residues.

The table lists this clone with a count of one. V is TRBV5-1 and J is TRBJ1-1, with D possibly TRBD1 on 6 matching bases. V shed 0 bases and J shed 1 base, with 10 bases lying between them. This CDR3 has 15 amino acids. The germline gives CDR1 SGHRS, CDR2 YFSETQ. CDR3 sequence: CASSLEAGANTEAFF. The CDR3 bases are TGCGCCAGCAGCTTGGAGGCAGGGGCGAACACTGAAGCTTTCTTT.

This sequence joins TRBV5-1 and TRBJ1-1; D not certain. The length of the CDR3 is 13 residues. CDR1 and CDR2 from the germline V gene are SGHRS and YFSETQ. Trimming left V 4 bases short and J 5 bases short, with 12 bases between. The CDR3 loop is CASSPDLRTEAFF. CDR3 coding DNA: TGCGCCAGCAGCCCGGACCTTAGGACTGAAGCTTTCTTT.